The 17 T cell receptor beta chains below were found in one sample sequenced in a study of OX40 agonist ivuxolimab in advanced cancers. The table came from immunoSEQ multiplex PCR; TCRdb's copy has only in-frame clones and leaves some out. Among some 140,000 clones, about nine tenths were seen once, and the ten largest hold about 1%. Sample: CD4+ or CD8+ T cells sorted from blood, taken in a trial of the OX40 agonist ivuxolimab. All receptors derive from an adult with an advanced solid tumor such as melanoma, head and neck, liver or kidney cancer.

This chain joins TRBV9 and TRBJ1-2; TRBD1 agrees at 7 bases. The CDR3 is made up of 15 amino acids. Germline lookup yields CDR1 SGDLS and CDR2 YYNGEE. V lost 4 bases and J lost 5; bases outside the gene matches: 11. CDR3 loop: CASSPTPGQIYGYTF. The DNA for the CDR3 is TGTGCCAGCAGCCCAACTCCGGGACAGATATATGGCTACACCTTC.

The chain is built from TRBV7-3 and TRBJ2-2; D is unresolved. This CDR3 spans 15 amino acids. Germline V lookup: CDR1 SGHTA, CDR2 FQGTGA. Trimming shortened V by 5 bases and J by 0 bases, and 10 bases separated the two germline ends. CDR3 residues: CASSPDTTNTGELFF. DNA for the CDR3: TGTGCCAGCAGCCCCGACACAACGAACACCGGGGAGCTGTTTTTT.

The chain has TRBV7-2 and TRBJ2-1; D is perhaps TRBD2 (5 bases). The CDR3 consists of 15 residues. The V end lost 2 bases, the J end lost 3 bases, and 11 bases lay between the germline ends. Looked up from germline, CDR1 is SGHTA and CDR2 is FQGNSA. DNA of the CDR3: TGTGCCAGCAGCTTAACGGGGAGCAGCTACAATGAGCAGTTCTTC. It yields the protein CASSLTGSSYNEQFF.

The chain links TRBV18 to TRBJ2-1, with 8 bases identical to TRBD2. The CDR3 runs 14 residues. Germline assignment: CDR1 KGHSH and CDR2 LQKENI. Unmatched junction bases numbered 4, after V lost 3 bases and J lost 6 bases. The CDR3 sequence: CASSPDRGGNEQFF. The CDR3 DNA reads TGTGCCAGCTCACCGGATCGGGGGGGCAATGAGCAGTTCTTC. Using reference TRBV18 and TRBJ2-1 for the parts outside the CDR3, the full variable domain is NAGVMQNPRHLVRRRGQEARLRCSPMKGHSHVYWYRQLPEEGLKFMVYLQKENIIDESGMPKERFSAEFPKEGPSILRIQQVVRGDSAAYFCASSPDRGGNEQFFGPGTRLTVL.

The chain uses TRBV12-5 and TRBJ2-3, with D unresolved. CDR3 length: 14 residues. In germline, CDR1 is LGHNT, CDR2 FRNRAP. The germline V and J ends were trimmed by 4 bases and 1 base, with 9 bases remaining between them. Here the CDR3 reads CASGSLRGTDTQYF. The CDR3 nucleotides are TGTGCTAGTGGTTCCCTAAGGGGCACAGATACGCAGTATTTT.

The rearrangement joins TRBV9 to TRBJ1-6; D unresolved. The V end lost 4 bases, the J end lost 5 bases, and 7 bases lay between the germline ends. Germline V CDR1 and CDR2: SGDLS, YYNGEE. This CDR3 is 13 amino acids long. CDR3 in DNA: TGTGCCAGCAGCCCAGAGGATAATTCACCCCTCCACTTT. Protein product: CASSPEDNSPLHF.

V is TRBV7-9 and J is TRBJ2-1; D perhaps matches TRBD1 (5 bases). Trimming took off 3 bases at V and 2 bases at J, with 17 bases between the two ends. This CDR3 spans 17 amino acids. Germline V gene sequence: CDR1 SEHNR, CDR2 FQNEAQ (reference sequence). The CDR3 DNA follows: TGTGCCAGCAGCTTGACCCCAGGGATAGACCCCTACAATGAGCAGTTCTTC. Translation gives CASSLTPGIDPYNEQFF.

The chain uses TRBV7-2 and TRBJ1-3; perhaps TRBD1 as D (5 bases). Germline lookup yields CDR1 SGHTA and CDR2 FQGNSA. This CDR3 has 12 residues. V lost 4 bases, J lost 14 bases, and 15 bases lay in between. The CDR3 spells CASSSPARGVYF. The CDR3 region has the DNA TGTGCCAGCAGCTCCCCCGCTAGAGGGGTATATTTT.

The chain combines TRBV7-9 with TRBJ1-6; D unclear. With 3 bases removed from V and 6 bases from J, the gap between germline ends came to 6 bases. This CDR3 is built from 13 residues. CDR1 is SEHNR, CDR2 FQNEAQ, per germline (reference sequence). CDR3 sequence (DNA): TGTGCCAGCAGCTTGAATACTAATTCACCCCTCCACTTT. Translated, it gives CASSLNTNSPLHF.

This clone appeared a few times. The chain employs TRBV11-1 and TRBJ1-6; TRBD1 is a possible D gene (5 bases). The ends were cut back, 6 bases at V and 6 bases at J, with 9 bases in the middle. The CDR3 has 13 amino acids. Germline CDR1 is SGHAT and CDR2 is FQDESV (reference sequence). The DNA of the CDR3 is TGTGCCAGCAGGAAGACAGTTAATTCACCCCTCCACTTT. This sequence encodes CASRKTVNSPLHF.

The chain has TRBV19 and TRBJ2-3; D possibly corresponds to TRBD2 (5 bases). Looked up from germline, CDR1 is LNHDA and CDR2 is SQIVND (reference sequence). The CDR3 loop spans 13 amino acids. Trimming removed 6 bases from V and 0 bases from J, with 7 bases in between. The CDR3 bases are TGTGCCAGTAGCGGACTGAGCACAGATACGCAGTATTTT. This translates into CASSGLSTDTQYF. Based on the CDR3 plus reference TRBV19 and TRBJ2-3, the full variable domain is DGGITQSPKYLFRKEGQNVTLSCEQNLNHDAMYWYRQDPGQGLRLIYYSQIVNDFQKGDIAEGYSVSREKKESFPLTVTSAQKNPTAFYLCASSGLSTDTQYFGPGTRLTVL.

The rearrangement uses TRBV6-5 and TRBJ2-5; no definite D call. The CDR3 extends over 12 amino acids. The ends were cut back, 8 bases at V and 0 bases at J, with 7 bases in the middle. Germline values: CDR1 MNHEY, CDR2 SVGAGI. Written as DNA, the CDR3 is TGTGCCAGCTCTCGGGACCAAGAGACCCAGTACTTC. It translates to CASSRDQETQYF.

This chain joins TRBV27 and TRBJ2-2, with D unclear. The CDR3 is 14 amino acids. CDR1 and CDR2 from the germline V gene are MNHEY and SMNVEV (reference sequence). V lost 2 bases and J 5 bases, leaving 9 bases between the germline ends. The DNA for the CDR3 is TGTGCCAGCAGTTTAGCTCCCCGGACCGGGGAGCTGTTTTTT. This translates into CASSLAPRTGELFF.

The chain couples TRBV7-2 to TRBJ2-5, with 10 bases aligning to TRBD2. The junction had 8 bases not matched to a gene; V was cut back by 6 bases and J by 4 bases. Germline V gene lookup returns CDR1 SGHTA and CDR2 FQGNSA. CDR3 size: 15 residues. CDR3 loop: CASSSSGSLGETQYF. The CDR3 DNA reads as TGTGCCAGCAGTTCTAGCGGGAGTTTAGGAGAGACCCAGTACTTC.

The chain combines TRBV6-5 with TRBJ1-2; 8 positions agree with TRBD1. This CDR3 is built from 15 residues. Unmatched junction bases numbered 8, after V lost 5 bases and J lost 3 bases. Germline CDR1 MNHEY, CDR2 SVGAGI. The CDR3 sequence is CASSRAGGTDYGYTF. The CDR3 DNA is TGTGCCAGCAGTAGGGCAGGGGGCACGGACTATGGCTACACCTTC.

The chain links TRBV6-6 to TRBJ1-1; D is uncertain. Germline V gives CDR1 MNHNY, CDR2 SVGAGI (reference sequence). The CDR3 length is 15 residues. Between the trimmed V and J ends, which lost 6 bases and 1 base, there was a span of 15 bases. CDR3 nucleotide sequence: TGTGCCAGCAGCCTGATCCGGAGACCGAACACTGAAGCTTTCTTT. Translated, it gives CASSLIRRPNTEAFF.

V usage is TRBV7-9 and J usage is TRBJ2-7; 11 nucleotides match TRBD2. V dropped 1 base and J dropped 5; count of bases not matched to a gene: 7. This CDR3 is 16 amino acids long. Germline CDR1 reads SEHNR; CDR2 reads FQNEAQ (reference sequence). The CDR3 DNA reads TGTGCCAGCAGCTTAGGGACTAGCGGGTTCTACGACGAGCAGTACTTC. This gives the protein CASSLGTSGFYDEQYF.